A single sample gave rise to the 21 T cell receptor beta chains below, sequenced in a study of PD-1 and CTLA-4 blockade in melanoma. Sequencing was performed with immunoSEQ multiplex PCR; in TCRdb, only in-frame clones are kept and a portion is missing. Of 31,000 or so clones in the sample, about 87% were seen once. The sample was CD8+ T cells from peripheral blood, taken from a patient given anti-PD-1 treatment. The receptor set was obtained from a human donor with melanoma.

This chain uses TRBV9 with TRBJ2-7; D perhaps matches TRBD1 (6 bases). V lost 4 bases, J lost 3 bases, and 11 bases lay in between. The CDR3 spans 13 residues. Germline CDR1 and CDR2: SGDLS and YYNGEE. The CDR3 spells CASSLGGGYEQYF. As DNA, the CDR3 is TGTGCCAGCAGCCTTGGGGGCGGCTACGAGCAGTACTTC.

The CDR3 nucleotides read TGTGCCAGCAGAAGGGGGGACGCCGGGGAGCTGTTTTTT. Its translation: CASRRGDAGELFF. The genes are TRBV7-9 and TRBJ2-2; either TRBD1 or TRBD2 may supply D (6 bases each). Germline V gene data show CDR1 as SEHNR and CDR2 as FQNEAQ (reference sequence). The ends were cut back, 6 bases at V and 6 bases at J, with 11 bases in the middle. The CDR3 has 13 amino acids.

This rearrangement joins TRBV7-2 to TRBJ2-7; D not certain. Germline assignment: CDR1 SGHTA and CDR2 FQGNSA. The germline V and J ends were trimmed by 5 bases and 1 base, with 6 bases remaining between them. CDR3 size: 12 residues. As DNA, the CDR3 is TGTGCCAGCAGCCCCGAATCCTACGAGCAGTACTTC. This encodes CASSPESYEQYF.

The chain couples TRBV13 to TRBJ2-7; the match to TRBD2 covers 11 bases. V lost 4 bases, J lost 4 bases, and 3 bases stayed unmatched. The CDR3 totals 14 residues. Germline V gene lookup returns CDR1 PRHDT and CDR2 FYEKMQ (reference sequence). CDR3 DNA sequence: TGTGCCAGCAGCTCGGGACTAGCGGCTTACGAGCAGTACTTC. It translates to CASSSGLAAYEQYF.

This chain uses TRBV5-1 with TRBJ1-4, with 8 positions matching TRBD1. The length of the CDR3 is 15 residues. Germline V CDR1 and CDR2: SGHRS, YFSETQ. Losses at the gene ends were 3 bases for V and 8 bases for J; bases not matched to a gene: 9. The CDR3: CASSSPDRVKEKLFF. The CDR3 bases are TGCGCCAGCAGCTCGCCGGACAGGGTTAAGGAAAAACTGTTTTTT. The entire variable domain, with the rest obtained from reference TRBV5-1 and TRBJ1-4, is as follows: KAGVTQTPRYLIKTRGQQVTLSCSPISGHRSVSWYQQTPGQGLQFLFEYFSETQRNKGNFPGRFSGRQFSNSRSEMNVSTLELGDSALYLCASSSPDRVKEKLFFGSGTQLSVL.

J is TRBJ1-3 and V is TRBV28; 7 bases agree with TRBD1. This CDR3 is 15 amino acids long. The V and J ends lost 10 bases and 1 base, in that order; junction bases with no gene match: 10. CDR1 MDHEN and CDR2 SYDVKM come from the germline V gene. CDR3: CATLPPRGSGNTIYF. In DNA form, the CDR3 reads TGTGCCACCCTGCCCCCCAGGGGGTCTGGAAACACCATATATTTT.

V and J are TRBV19 and TRBJ1-1, with TRBD1 matching 8 bases. J was trimmed by 2 bases and V by 6 bases; bases with no gene match: 8. From germline, CDR1 is LNHDA and CDR2 SQIVND (reference sequence). This CDR3 has 15 amino acids. CDR3 sequence reads: CASSRAGQENTEAFF. DNA of the CDR3: TGTGCCAGTAGCAGAGCGGGACAGGAAAACACTGAAGCTTTCTTT.

The chain couples TRBV28 to TRBJ2-7, with 9 bases fitting TRBD1. Trimming removed 5 bases from V and 7 bases from J; junction bases left unmatched: 15. This CDR3 is 16 amino acids long. Germline V lookup: CDR1 MDHEN, CDR2 SYDVKM. As DNA, the CDR3 is TGTGCCAGCAGTACCCCGATAGTGGACAGGGGTTTTGAGCAGTACTTC. Translating it yields CASSTPIVDRGFEQYF.

This rearrangement joins TRBV5-5 to TRBJ2-7; 9 positions agree with TRBD1. Germline CDR1 reads SGHKS; CDR2 reads YYEKEE (reference sequence). The CDR3 spans 14 residues. V trimming: 4 bases; J trimming: 2 bases; junction bases outside the gene matches: 4. CDR3 bases: TGTGCCAGCAGCCAGGGACAGGGAACCTACGAGCAGTACTTC. It codes for CASSQGQGTYEQYF.

This chain connects TRBV7-9 to TRBJ2-7; D perhaps matches TRBD1 (7 bases). CDR1 SEHNR and CDR2 FQNEAQ come from the germline V gene (reference sequence). The CDR3 extends over 12 amino acids. Deletions cut 1 base from V and 9 bases from J, with 10 bases between. The CDR3 DNA follows: TGTGCCAGCAGCTTAGGCAGGGGGGTGCAGTACTTC. Its translation: CASSLGRGVQYF.

The chain employs TRBV9 and TRBJ1-2; no firm D call. CDR1 and CDR2 from the germline V gene are SGDLS and YYNGEE. There are 15 residues in the CDR3. Trimming pared 3 bases from V and 5 bases from J, leaving 17 bases between. CDR3 in amino acids: CASSALGGVDYGYTF. CDR3 bases: TGTGCCAGCAGCGCCTTAGGAGGAGTCGATTATGGCTACACCTTC.

V and J are TRBV11-3 and TRBJ2-7; D is undetermined. CDR1 SGHNT and CDR2 YENEEA come from the germline V gene. With 2 bases removed from V and 1 base from J, the gap between germline ends came to 9 bases. The length of the CDR3 is 14 residues. In DNA form, the CDR3 reads TGTGCCAGCAGCTTAAGGAGTGAATCCTACGAGCAGTACTTC. Its protein is CASSLRSESYEQYF.

Notes on this clone: The sample holds other DNA sequences that translate to the same CDR3. This chain joins TRBV6-6 and TRBJ1-6; 7 nucleotides line up with TRBD1. V was clipped by 5 bases and J by 0 bases; unmatched bases: 7. The germline gives CDR1 MNHNY, CDR2 SVGAGI (reference sequence). CDR3 length: 17 residues. The CDR3 here is CASSPGTVSSYNSPLHF. The CDR3, as DNA: TGTGCCAGCAGTCCCGGGACAGTGAGCTCCTATAATTCACCCCTCCACTTT.

The rearrangement uses TRBV30 and TRBJ2-5, with TRBD2 identical over 9 bases. Germline V gene lookup returns CDR1 GTSNPN and CDR2 SVGIG (reference sequence). V shed 0 bases, J shed 7 bases, and the junction held 12 bases outside the gene matches. The CDR3 is made up of 16 amino acids. As DNA, the CDR3 is TGTGCCTGGAGTGTAGACCTAGCGGGGTCCTTGGCGACCCAGTACTTC. Encoded protein: CAWSVDLAGSLATQYF.

The chain couples TRBV4-1 to TRBJ2-2; D is unclear. The CDR3 length is 15 residues. Germline CDR1 reads MGHRA; CDR2 reads YSYEKL. V lost 1 base and J 1 base, leaving 7 bases between the germline ends. CDR3 nucleotide sequence: TGCGCCAGCAGCCAAGGGGGATTGAACACCGGGGAGCTGTTTTTT. Protein: CASSQGGLNTGELFF.

The J gene is TRBJ2-7, the V gene TRBV7-8, with 9 bases fitting TRBD1. Per germline, CDR1 SGHVS and CDR2 FQNEAQ. The ends lost 1 base at V and 2 bases at J; junction bases unmatched: 3. The CDR3 extends over 15 amino acids. The CDR3 DNA follows: TGTGCCAGCAGCTTAGAGACAGGGGGGCCCTACGAGCAGTACTTC. Encoded protein: CASSLETGGPYEQYF.

The table lists this clone with a few counts. The chain links TRBV5-1 to TRBJ2-3, with 11 positions matching TRBD2. CDR1 is SGHRS, CDR2 YFSETQ, per germline. This CDR3 spans 15 amino acids. V was clipped by 4 bases and J by 4 bases; unmatched bases: 5. CDR3 amino acids: CASSPTSGAADTQYF. As DNA, the CDR3 is TGCGCCAGCAGCCCGACTAGCGGGGCAGCAGATACGCAGTATTTT.

The chain carries TRBV9 and TRBJ2-2, with TRBD1 as a possible D gene (6 bases). Germline CDR1 and CDR2: SGDLS and YYNGEE. The CDR3 consists of 12 residues. The V end lost 7 bases, the J end lost 4 bases, and 8 bases lay between the germline ends. The DNA for the CDR3 is TGTGCCAGCGAAGGGGGCACCGGGGAGCTGTTTTTT. Encoded protein: CASEGGTGELFF.

The rearrangement links TRBV18 to TRBJ1-6; 10 nucleotides align to TRBD1. This CDR3 is built from 19 residues. Per germline, CDR1 KGHSH and CDR2 LQKENI. The J segment lost 0 bases and the V segment lost 5 bases, leaving 10 bases of the junction unmatched. The CDR3 spells CASSSGQGEYGSYNSPLHF. In nucleotides, the CDR3 is TGTGCCAGCTCATCCGGACAGGGGGAATACGGCTCCTATAATTCACCCCTCCACTTT. The variable domain in full, with the rest retrieved from reference TRBV18 and TRBJ1-6, is NAGVMQNPRHLVRRRGQEARLRCSPMKGHSHVYWYRQLPEEGLKFMVYLQKENIIDESGMPKERFSAEFPKEGPSILRIQQVVRGDSAAYFCASSSGQGEYGSYNSPLHFGNGTRLTVT.

The rearrangement links TRBV7-9 to TRBJ2-5; D call uncertain. The CDR3 has 12 amino acids. Between the trimmed V and J ends, which lost 0 bases and 4 bases, there was a span of 3 bases. Germline lookup yields CDR1 SEHNR and CDR2 FQNEAQ (reference sequence). CDR3 nucleotides: TGTGCCAGCAGCTTAGCGGCAGAGACCCAGTACTTC. This gives the protein CASSLAAETQYF.

The CDR3 here is CASSETAGGPLSGNTIYF. The DNA of the CDR3 is TGTGCCAGCAGTGAAACCGCAGGGGGCCCCCTCTCTGGAAACACCATATATTTT. The chain joins TRBV6-1 to TRBJ1-3, with 8 nucleotides matching TRBD1. From germline, CDR1 is MNHNS and CDR2 SASEGT. Losses at the gene ends were 2 bases for V and 0 bases for J; bases not matched to a gene: 9. There are 18 residues in the CDR3.